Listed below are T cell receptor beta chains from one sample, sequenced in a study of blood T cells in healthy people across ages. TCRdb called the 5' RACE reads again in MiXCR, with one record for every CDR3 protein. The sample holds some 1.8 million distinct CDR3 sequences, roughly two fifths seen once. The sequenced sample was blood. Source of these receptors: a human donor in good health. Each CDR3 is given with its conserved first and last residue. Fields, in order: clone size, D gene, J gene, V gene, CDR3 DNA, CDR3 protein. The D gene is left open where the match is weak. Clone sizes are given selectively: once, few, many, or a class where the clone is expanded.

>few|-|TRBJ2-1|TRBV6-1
TGTGCCAGCAGGGACCTGGGCCATAAAGCCCATGAGCAGTTCTTC
CASRDLGHKAHEQFF
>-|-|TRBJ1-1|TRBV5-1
TGCGCCAGCAGAAAACTGGACACACCGAACACTGAAGCTTTCTTT
CASRKLDTPNTEAFF
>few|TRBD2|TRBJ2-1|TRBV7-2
TGTGCCAGCAGCCGAGCGGGGGGCGGGGGGCAGTTCTTC
CASSRAGGGGQFF
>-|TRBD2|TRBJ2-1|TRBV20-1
TGCAGTGCTATGACTAGCGGGGGATTTTACAATGAGCAGTTCTTC
CSAMTSGGFYNEQFF
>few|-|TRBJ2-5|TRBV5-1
TGCGCCAGCAGTGGATCAGAGGGGGAGACCCAGTACTTC
CASSGSEGETQYF
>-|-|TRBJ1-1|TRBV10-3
TGTGCCATCAGTGAGTCAAGGGCGAGAGGGTGGAACACTGAAGCTTTCTTT
CAISESRARGWNTEAFF
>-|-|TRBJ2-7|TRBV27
TGTGCCAGCAGTTTGGTACAGGCGGGCTACGAGCAGTACTTC
CASSLVQAGYEQYF
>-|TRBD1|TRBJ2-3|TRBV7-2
TGTGCCAGCAGCTTAGGGGGGACAGGGATCACAGATACGCAGTATTTT
CASSLGGTGITDTQYF
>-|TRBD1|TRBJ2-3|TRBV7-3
TGTGCCAGCAGCTTAGGAAAGGGGGCCGGCACAGATACGCAGTATTTT
CASSLGKGAGTDTQYF
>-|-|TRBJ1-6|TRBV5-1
TGCGCCAGCAGCTCTGGGGACTACTATAATTCACCCCTCCACTTT
CASSSGDYYNSPLHF
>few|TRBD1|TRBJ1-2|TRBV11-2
TGTGCCAGCAGCTTGGGGCAGGGGGGATCCTATGGCTACACCTTC
CASSLGQGGSYGYTF
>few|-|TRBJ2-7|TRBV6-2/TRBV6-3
TGTGCCAGCAGTCCACTCACAGAAGACTACGAGCAGTACTTC
CASSPLTEDYEQYF
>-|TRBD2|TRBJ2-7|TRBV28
TGTGCCCGCAGTCGGCGGGAGGGACCGGGCTCCTACGAGCAGTACTTC
CARSRREGPGSYEQYF
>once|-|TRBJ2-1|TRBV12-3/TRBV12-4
TGTGCCGGCAGTTTTGGACCCTTTGAGCAGTTCTTC
CAGSFGPFEQFF
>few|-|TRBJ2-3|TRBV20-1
TGCAGTGCTGGTGGCCTGGCGAGCACAGATACGCAGTATTTT
CSAGGLASTDTQYF
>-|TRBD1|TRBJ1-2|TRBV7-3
TGTGCCAGCAGCGAGGGGGCAGGGGGAAGCAGAAATGGCTACACCTTC
CASSEGAGGSRNGYTF
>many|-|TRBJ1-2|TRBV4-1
TGCGCCAGCAGCCACCTCGGCAGGAGGTTTGGTGGCTACACCTTC
CASSHLGRRFGGYTF
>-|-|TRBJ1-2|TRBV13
TGTGCCAGCAGCCCAATAGGGCATTTGGGCTACACCTTC
CASSPIGHLGYTF
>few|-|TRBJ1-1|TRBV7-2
TGTGCCAGCAACTTAGAACGTGATTACACTGAAGCTTTCTTT
CASNLERDYTEAFF
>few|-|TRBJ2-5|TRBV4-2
TGTGCCAGCAGCCAGCCCTTGGGTTCGGAGACCCAGTACTTC
CASSQPLGSETQYF
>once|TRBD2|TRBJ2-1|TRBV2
TGTGCCAGCAGTCGTAGCGGGGGGCCGAATGAGCAGTTCTTC
CASSRSGGPNEQFF
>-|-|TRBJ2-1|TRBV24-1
TGTGCCACCAGTGCTAACCCAGGACACCTCCCGTGGAATGAGCAGTTCTTC
CATSANPGHLPWNEQFF
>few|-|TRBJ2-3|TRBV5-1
TGCGCCAGCAGCTTGGTACAATCCTCGACAACAGATACGCAGTATTTT
CASSLVQSSTTDTQYF
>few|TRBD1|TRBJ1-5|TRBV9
TGTGCCAGCTCTGGACAGGGTGACGGTCAGCCCCAGCATTTT
CASSGQGDGQPQHF
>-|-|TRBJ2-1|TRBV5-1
TGCGCCAGCAGCGTGGACGGCTACAATGAGCAGTTCTTC
CASSVDGYNEQFF
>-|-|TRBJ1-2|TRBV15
TGTGCCACCAGCATGTCGGCCCACTATGGCTACACCTTC
CATSMSAHYGYTF
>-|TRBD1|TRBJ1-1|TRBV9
TGTGCCAGCAGCGTAGACAGGGGAACCACTGAAGCTTTCTTT
CASSVDRGTTEAFF
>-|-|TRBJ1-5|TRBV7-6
TGTGCCAGCAGCCCAAAGAGTTGGGGTCAGCCCCAGCATTTT
CASSPKSWGQPQHF
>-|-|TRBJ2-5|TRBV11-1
TGTGCCAGCAGCTTAGGGGGGGTGCACTACAATGAGCAGTACTTC
CASSLGGVHYNEQYF
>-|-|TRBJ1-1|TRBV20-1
TGCAGTGCCCGAGGACCGGAGAGCACTGAAGCTTTCTTT
CSARGPESTEAFF
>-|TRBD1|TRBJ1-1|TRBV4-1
TGCGCCAGCAGCCAACAGGGGGCACGGACTGAAGCTTTCTTT
CASSQQGARTEAFF
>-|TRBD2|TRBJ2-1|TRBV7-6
TGTACCAGCAGCTCCGCAGCGGGGGGGCTAAATGAGCAGTTCTTC
CTSSSAAGGLNEQFF
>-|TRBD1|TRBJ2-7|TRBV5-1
TGCGCCAGCAGGGACCCCGGGACAGGGGTTTACGAGCAGTACTTC
CASRDPGTGVYEQYF
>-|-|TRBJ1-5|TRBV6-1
TGTGCCAGCAGCGAGGTTCCAGGGCTAATGTTTCCCCAGCATTTT
CASSEVPGLMFPQHF
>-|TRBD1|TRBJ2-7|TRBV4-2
TGTGCCAGCAGCCAGTCACCGGGACAGGCCTACGAGCAGTACTTC
CASSQSPGQAYEQYF
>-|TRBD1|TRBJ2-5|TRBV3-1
TGTGCCAGCAGCCATTACTCGACAGGGGTCCAAGAGACCCAGTACTTC
CASSHYSTGVQETQYF
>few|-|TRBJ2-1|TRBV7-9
TGTGCCAGCGCGGCGGGCCCTAGCTCCTACAATGAGCAGTTCTTC
CASAAGPSSYNEQFF
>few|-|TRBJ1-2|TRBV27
TGTGCCAGCAGCTCTAGCCGGGCCCGGGATGGCTACACCTTC
CASSSSRARDGYTF
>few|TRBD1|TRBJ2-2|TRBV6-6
TGTGCCAGCAGCACATCAGGGACAGGAAACACCGGGGAGCTGTTTTTT
CASSTSGTGNTGELFF
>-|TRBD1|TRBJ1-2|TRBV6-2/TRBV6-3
TGTGCCAGCAGTTACGCAATGGGACAGAGACACTCCTATGGCTACACCTTC
CASSYAMGQRHSYGYTF
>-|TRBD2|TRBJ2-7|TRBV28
TGTGCCAGCAGTTCCCCCCGATCCGAGCGGGGACCTTACGAGCAGTACTTC
CASSSPRSERGPYEQYF
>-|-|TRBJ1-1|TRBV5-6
TGTACCAGCAGCTTGGCACAGACACTTGGGACTGAAGCTTTCTTT
CTSSLAQTLGTEAFF
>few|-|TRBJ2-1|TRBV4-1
TGCGCCAGCAGCCGGGACGCCGTCTCCTACAATGAGCAGTTCTTC
CASSRDAVSYNEQFF
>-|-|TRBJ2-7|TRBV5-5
TGTGCCAGCAGCAACCCACTGGCGAGGGGCTCCTACGAGCAGTACTTC
CASSNPLARGSYEQYF
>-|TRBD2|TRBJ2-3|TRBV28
TGTGCCAGCAGTTTACCACGAGCGGGGGGGCCGGATACGCAGTATTTT
CASSLPRAGGPDTQYF
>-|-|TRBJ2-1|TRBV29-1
TGCAGCGTTGATCGGCAGATCAATGAGCAGTTCTTC
CSVDRQINEQFF
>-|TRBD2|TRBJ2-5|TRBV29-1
TGCAGCGTTTTGGGAAGCGTGGGGACGTCTAGCGGGGATCTAGAGACCCAGTACTTC
CSVLGSVGTSSGDLETQYF
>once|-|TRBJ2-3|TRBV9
TGTGCCCGCAGCGTCGCGGGGAGCTCAGATACGCAGTATTTT
CARSVAGSSDTQYF
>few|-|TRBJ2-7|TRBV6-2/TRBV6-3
TGTGCCAGCCTCGGGAGAGACTACGAGCAGTACTTC
CASLGRDYEQYF
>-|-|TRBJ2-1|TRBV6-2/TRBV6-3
TGTGCCAGCAGACGTGTGCCAGTCCCCAATGAGCAGTTCTTC
CASRRVPVPNEQFF
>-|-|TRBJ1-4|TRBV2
TGTGCCAGCAGTGGCAGGGGAAATGAAAAACTGTTTTTT
CASSGRGNEKLFF
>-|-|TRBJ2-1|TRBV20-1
TGCAGTGCTACCCCGGGGGCCGGATACAATGAGCAGTTCTTC
CSATPGAGYNEQFF
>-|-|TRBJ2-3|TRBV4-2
TGTGCCAGCAGCCAAGGAGGAATTTTCGAGTATTTATCAGATACGCAGTATTTT
CASSQGGIFEYLSDTQYF
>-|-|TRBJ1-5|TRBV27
TGTGCCAGCAGTTCGGGGGTCGGCGGGTATCAGCCCCAGCATTTT
CASSSGVGGYQPQHF
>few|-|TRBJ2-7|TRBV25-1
TGTGCCAGCAGTGAATACTTCGGAACCTACGAGCAGTACTTC
CASSEYFGTYEQYF
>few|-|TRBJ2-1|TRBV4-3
TGCGCCAGCAGCCGAGACTTTTACAATGAGCAGTTCTTC
CASSRDFYNEQFF
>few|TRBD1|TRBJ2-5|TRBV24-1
TGTGCCACCAGTGATCCTACTACAGGGGGCAAGGAGACCCAGTACTTC
CATSDPTTGGKETQYF
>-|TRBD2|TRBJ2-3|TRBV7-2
TGTGCCAGCAGGAGACAGCGGGGGTCGGCAGATGCGCAGTATTTT
CASRRQRGSADAQYF
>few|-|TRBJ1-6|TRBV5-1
TGCGCCAGCAGCAGATTCGGATCCTCTGATAATTCACCCCTCCACTTT
CASSRFGSSDNSPLHF